This T cell receptor (beta chain) was found in a study of immune evolution from preneoplasia to lung adenocarcinoma (dated by TCRdb to the early 2020s). General notes on the study: Immune contexture across lung adenocarcinoma precursors and invasive adenocarcinoma was profiled using immune gene expression, TCR sequencing and multiplex immunofluorescence. Resected precursor lesions (AAH, AIS, MIA) and invasive adenocarcinomas were each compared against paired morphologically normal lung tissue. Sample size was determined by specimen availability and not by a prior power calculation. The immune data were integrated with whole exome sequencing and methylation data obtained from the same cohort of nodules. A total of approximately 50 patients with pulmonary nodules who underwent surgical resection were included in the overall cohort. The study reported that 85 to 130 samples were used for TCR sequencing. Class I HLA alleles were inferred from exome data with POLYSOLVER, and allele-specific HLA loss was detected with LOHHLA. TCR sequencing data came from over 40 patients.

The germline V gene (reference sequence) provides CDR1 LNHNV and CDR2 YYDKDF. Trimming removed 2 bases from V and 3 bases from J; the gene matches leave 12 bases unexplained. The CDR3 has 18 amino acids, counting the end cysteine and phenylalanine. The read is trimmed to its CDR3 DNA, 54 bases read in frame from base 1. This clone was seen more than once but under ten times. Its antigen has not been determined. Per-nucleotide qualities are absent, and no much larger clonotype sits a single base away. The patients had resection in Japan or China between the mid-2010s and the late 2010s. Two lung cancer pathologists independently reviewed H&E slides to confirm the histologic diagnosis of every case. The AllPrep DNA/RNA FFPE Kit was used to isolate DNA from FFPE tissue. Results and caveats for the whole study, not just this receptor: Normal lung had the highest top T cell clone frequencies, which appeared to decline progressively from AAH through AIS, MIA and invasive adenocarcinoma. Clonality was highest in normal lung, while later-stage lesions appeared to have lower clonality but higher T cell density and diversity. Because all patients were from Japan and China, applicability to Western populations was uncertain. The findings reflected association rather than direct causation, and larger cohorts with long-term follow-up and longitudinal biopsies were considered necessary.

TCR beta CDR3 regions were sequenced from DNA using the immunoSEQ hsTCRbeta Kit. The published analysis was carried out like this. The ImmunoSEQ Analyzer was used to analyse the TCR sequencing data. T cell clonality was calculated on productive rearrangements as 1 minus Pielou's evenness. T cell diversity was measured with the inverse Simpson index on productive templates. T cell density was defined as TCR beta template counts normalized to usable DNA, with usable DNA estimated by amplifying and sequencing housekeeping genes. TCR metrics were compared across histologic stages using two-sided Kruskal-Wallis tests. TCRdb mirrors the immuneACCESS table, restricted to in-frame sequences. Some clones are absent from its copies; in checked studies, under half trace to an unresolved V gene, and the reason for the others is unknown. For V, J and clone size, that table is used; D and trimming come from the DNA. The sample data list 7,700 or so clones, and 65% to 85% of these were observed just once. The leading ten clones occupy 6% to 8.5% of the sample.

The clonotype originates from a person between 65 and 79 years old with lung adenocarcinoma. Recombination joined TRBV15 with TRBJ2-2, with 7 middle bases fitting TRBD2. The sequencing sample was made of FFPE adjacent normal lung tissue. Read as DNA, the sequence is TGTGCCACCAGCAGATGGGGGAGGGACCATCTTGACACCGGGGAGCTGTTTTTT. It encodes CATSRWGRDHLDTGELFF.